What follows describes a single T cell receptor (beta chain). Its antigen is as yet unknown. These data originate in a study of shared clonotypes between healthy human individuals. Some clones are missing from TCRdb's copy, which holds only in-frame ones; the method was immunoSEQ multiplex PCR. The repertoire includes 1.4 million or so clones, 97% to 99% of them detected once, and 0.3% to 0.45% sits in the top ten. Study-level findings and limits: Clonotype sharing across donors was expected to vary with sequencing depth.

Trimming removed 7 bases from V and 0 bases from J, with 10 bases in between. Germline CDR1 reads SGDLS; CDR2 reads YYNGEE. CDR3 size: 13 residues. Within Nashville, Tennessee resided all donors, each a Caucasian adult. The receptor's source is a man aged 25 to 45 in good health. Sequencing used naive CD4+ T cells sorted from blood. Specified subset: CD45RA+ positively selected. This chain joins TRBV9 and TRBJ1-1; possible D gene TRBD1, 6 bases. The CDR3 loop is CASRRDMNTEAFF. The CDR3 DNA is TGTGCCAGCCGCAGGGACATGAACACTGAAGCTTTCTTT.